These T cell receptor beta chains were read from a single sample in a study of blood T cell repertoires in COVID-19. Profiling relied on immunoSEQ multiplex PCR, and the TCRdb table lists in-frame clones only, not all of them. This sample carries tens of thousands of clones, roughly 85% of them seen once, and the ten largest clones take around 30%. Specimen: peripheral blood. The receptors originated from a human donor in a cohort sampled during active COVID-19. Each CDR3 is given with its conserved first and last residue. The D gene is left open where the match is weak. Rows may omit the clone size; those that give it use once, few, many or a size class.

j_call v_call d_call clone_size cdr3_nt cdr3_aa
TRBJ2-7 TRBV5-1 TRBD1 . TGCGCCAGCAGCGCGGGGACAGGGGGGGATTACGAGCAGTACTTC CASSAGTGGDYEQYF
TRBJ2-1 TRBV11-2 TRBD2 . TGTGCCAGCAGCCTAGGAGGGACTAGCGGGATAAGGAATGAGCAGTTCTTC CASSLGGTSGIRNEQFF
TRBJ2-6 TRBV5-1 . few TGCGCCAGCAGGTCAGACAGGTCTGGGGCCAACGTCCTGACTTTC CASRSDRSGANVLTF
TRBJ2-5 TRBV19 TRBD2 . TGTGCCAGTAGTATAGCAGCGGGAGGATTAGAGACCCAGTACTTC CASSIAAGGLETQYF
TRBJ1-1 TRBV2 . . TGTGCCAGCACGGAGGTGAACACTGAAGCTTTCTTT CASTEVNTEAFF
TRBJ1-4 TRBV4-1 TRBD1 . TGCGCCAGCAGCCAAGATGGCTCCGGGACAGGCTATGAAAAACTGTTTTTT CASSQDGSGTGYEKLFF
TRBJ2-7 TRBV27 TRBD1 many TGTGCCAGCAGTTTTAGAGTGGACAGGGGCACGACAAATTCCTACGAGCAGTACTTC CASSFRVDRGTTNSYEQYF
TRBJ1-2 TRBV19 TRBD1 . TGTGCCAGTAGTAGACAGGGAATTTCGAACTATGGCTACACCTTC CASSRQGISNYGYTF
TRBJ1-5 TRBV5-1 TRBD1 . TGCGCCAGCAGCTTGGCAGGGGGCGGTCAGCCCCAGCATTTT CASSLAGGGQPQHF
TRBJ2-2 TRBV20-1 TRBD2 . TGCAGTGCTAGTCCTAGCGGGAGCTTTTATACCGGGGAGCTGTTTTTT CSASPSGSFYTGELFF
TRBJ2-5 TRBV27 TRBD2 . TGTGCCAGCACCCCACTAGCGGGAGGGCAAGAGACCCAGTACTTC CASTPLAGGQETQYF
TRBJ2-2 TRBV19 . . TGTGCCAGTAGTATAGGGGGACTGATCACCGGGGAGCTGTTTTTT CASSIGGLITGELFF
TRBJ2-1 TRBV11-2 TRBD2 . TGTGCCAGCAGCCGTGGGACTAGCGATGAGCAGTTCTTC CASSRGTSDEQFF
TRBJ1-5 TRBV7-8 . . TGTGCCAGCAGCTTAGGGCCATTTCAGCCCCAGCATTTT CASSLGPFQPQHF
TRBJ2-3 TRBV7-8 . . TGTGCCAGCAGTCAGAACAGGGTCAGCGCCACAGATACGCAGTATTTT CASSQNRVSATDTQYF
TRBJ1-5 TRBV24-1 . . TGTGCCACCAGTGATGGAGGGGGGGTTTCGGGCAATCAGCCCCAGCATTTT CATSDGGGVSGNQPQHF
TRBJ2-1 TRBV9 . . TGTGCCAGCAGCGTAGCCCTAGGCGGCGGTGAGCAGTTCTTC CASSVALGGGEQFF
TRBJ2-2 TRBV5-4 . . TGTGCCAGCAGCTTGGCCCTAGCTGTGGGCGGGGAGCTGTTTTTT CASSLALAVGGELFF
TRBJ2-7 TRBV29-1 . few TGCAGCGTTGAAGAAGTCGACAGTGAGACCTACGAGCAGTACTTC CSVEEVDSETYEQYF
TRBJ1-2 TRBV7-9 . . TGTGCCAGCAGCTTAGGAGGGGGAATGAATGGCTACACCTTC CASSLGGGMNGYTF
TRBJ2-1 TRBV30 TRBD2 . TGTGCCTGGAGTAACGGGGCGGGGGGACTGGGGCAGTTCTTC CAWSNGAGGLGQFF
TRBJ1-1 TRBV28 TRBD1 . TGTGCCAGCAGTCCCATTATGGGGGGGACAGGCGCGGTGAACACTGAAGCTTTCTTT CASSPIMGGTGAVNTEAFF
TRBJ1-2 TRBV6-4 . . TGTGCCAGCAGTGCCACGAATATCGGCTATGGCTACACCTTC CASSATNIGYGYTF
TRBJ2-7 TRBV6-5 . . TGTGCCAGCAGTTACAAGGCGGGGGCACACGAGCAGTACTTC CASSYKAGAHEQYF
TRBJ1-2 TRBV5-4 . . TGTGCCAGCAGCGCCGGGTTTGGCTACACCTTC CASSAGFGYTF
TRBJ2-7 TRBV4-1 . . TGCGCCAGCAGCCAAGATAGCTCCTACGAGCAGTACTTC CASSQDSSYEQYF
TRBJ1-1 TRBV6-5 TRBD1 once TGTGCCAGCAAGCGACAGGGAGACACTGAAGCTTTCTTT CASKRQGDTEAFF
TRBJ2-1 TRBV5-5 TRBD2 few TGTGCCAGCAGCTCGGGACTAGCGGGAGGCAATGAGCAGTTCTTC CASSSGLAGGNEQFF
TRBJ2-5 TRBV9 . few TGTGCCAGCAGCGTAGCTACAGGATCCGGGGAGACCCAGTACTTC CASSVATGSGETQYF
TRBJ2-4 TRBV7-3 TRBD2 . TGTGCCAGCAGCTTAACAGGCGGGGGGGAGGCAAACATTCAGTACTTC CASSLTGGGEANIQYF
TRBJ1-4 TRBV20-1 . . TGCAGTGCTGCTACCGAAAAACTGTTTTTT CSAATEKLFF
TRBJ1-2 TRBV30 TRBD1 once TGTGCCTGGAGTGGGTTCAGACAGGGGTTGTTATATGGCTACACCTTC CAWSGFRQGLLYGYTF
TRBJ2-2 TRBV27 TRBD2 . TGTGCCAGCAGTAGGGAGCTAGCGGCCCGGGAGCTGTTTTTT CASSRELAARELFF
TRBJ1-2 TRBV3-1/TRBV3-2 . . TGTGCCAGCAGCCACGCAGGGGAGGGGGGCTACACCTTC CASSHAGEGGYTF
TRBJ1-5 TRBV19 . once TGTGCCAGTATCATGCGGGGGGCGAGCAATCAGCCCCAGCATTTT CASIMRGASNQPQHF
TRBJ1-2 TRBV13 . few TGTGCCAGCGCCCAACAGGAAAACTATGGCTACACCTTC CASAQQENYGYTF